This T cell receptor (beta chain) was sequenced for a study of naive and memory T cell subsets (dated by TCRdb to 2015 to 2018). Background for the entire study: Sorted naive and memory T cell subsets from peripheral blood were analyzed in the study using a UMI-based, open-source pipeline for TCR alpha and beta sequencing. IgG serology results and the functional CMV T cell responses were in complete agreement. RNA was DNase-treated and reverse transcribed with TCR constant-region primers, mostly using SuperScript III.

V is pared back by 6 bases and J by 0 bases, with 10 bases lying between the germline termini. CDR1 and CDR2 (DFQATT, SNEGSKA) derive from the germline V gene (reference sequence). The CDR3 contains 13 residues, cysteine and phenylalanine counted. CDR3 DNA only is kept here, 39 bases in frame from base 1. This clonotype has a count of ten or more. There is no known antigen for this receptor. Within one base of it there is no much larger clone, and no base qualities were kept. Libraries came from UMI-ligation and nested PCR. The beta constant-region primer was an equimolar mix of two oligonucleotides covering both TRBC1 and TRBC2. Four rounds of PCR were used to amplify ligated cDNA, with nested alpha and beta constant-region primers being used together with the SP2 primer. A single-stranded oligonucleotide bearing the SP2 primer plus a 12-nucleotide UMI was ligated onto the 3' end of the cDNA by T4 RNA ligase 1. The ligation reaction was kept at 16 degrees C for about 18-25 hours. PCR2 was typically performed as a SYBR Green qPCR and was stopped at a predetermined threshold so that over-amplification was prevented. All purifications after the first were performed with Agencourt AMPure XP magnetic beads. Libraries were quantified by Qubit and checked on a TapeStation, where a main peak was expected near 650 bp. Pooled libraries were sequenced on an Illumina MiSeq with v2 2x251 paired-end kits, typically giving roughly 0.95-2 million reads per sample. Each sample was pooled at about 4 nM, and about 5-7.5% PhiX was included to help cluster recognition. In the original analysis: Using tag matching that tolerated one base-pair mismatch, Decombinator assigned V and J genes to FASTQ reads that had been processed by Demultiplexor. Collapsinator relied on UMIs to fix sequencing errors as well as frequency errors caused by PCR heterogeneity. TCRs were translated and CDR3s were extracted from the conserved cysteine to the FGXG phenylalanine by CDR3Translator, with non-productive sequences being flagged. Gini, Shannon entropy and inverse Simpson indices were calculated on repertoires subsampled to equal numbers of UMI-defined TCRs. Power-law fits to clonotype abundance distributions were performed by maximum likelihood within the linear range. Similar UMI counts, unique TCR numbers and clonal distributions were obtained with the pipeline and with MIGEC on one naive CD8 sample. In one analysis, naive TCRs also found in any memory subset of the same donor were removed from the naive repertoire. Repertoires were searched for around 8,000 CMV-associated CDR3 sequences compiled from VDJdb and a published dataset. TCRdb itself trimmed the public reads at Q25 with fastp, ran MiXCR and retained productive beta chains. Rows are combined by CDR3 protein, so each entry shows the most common genes and DNA. The V and J calls and clone size come from TCRdb's table, not from the authors' own analysis. This sample is represented by roughly 83,000 distinct CDR3 sequences; approximately 10% of them were singletons. The ten largest make up just over 0.13% of the sample.

Findings and caveats that apply to the study as a whole: TCR abundance followed a power law whose exponent differed between naive and memory subsets but was consistent across the three individuals. Gini index rose and Shannon and inverse Simpson diversity fell from naive through CM, EM and EMRA in both CD4 and CD8 cells. Following error correction, more than 90% of naive TCR sequences occurred only once, which made naive abundance distributions much steeper than those of memory subsets. No ground truth was available to validate the repertoire findings for the naive and memory subsets. A clonotype was defined as a single alpha or beta chain sequence rather than as a paired alpha/beta receptor. A few larger clonotypes were found in naive repertoires, especially CD8, and these larger clonotypes were possibly memory cells re-expressing CD45RA. RNA-based TCR counts may be affected by expression changes linked to T cell activation and differentiation.

TCR alpha and beta chain libraries were amplified separately from the second PCR step onward. To determine each donor's CMV status, fresh PBMCs were stimulated overnight with CMV viral lysate, and IFNgamma production from CD4+ T cells was then assessed. CD4 T cells were positively selected with Miltenyi beads, followed by positive selection of CD8 T cells from the CD4-negative fraction. After staining for CD3, CD4, CD8, CD45RA, CD27 and a live/dead dye, cells were sorted on a BD Aria II into four subsets based on CD45RA and CD27. Blood was obtained from a few healthy volunteers, and the blood from each volunteer was fractionated into CD4 and CD8 T cells and subsequently into four differentiation subsets. Approximately 120 ml of peripheral blood was taken from each donor, and PBMC were separated by density-gradient centrifugation on Ficoll-Paque PLUS. Sorted cells were lysed in RLT buffer, after which RNA was extracted using a Qiagen RNeasy kit and stored at -80 degrees C.

This TCR was sampled from a human donor in good health. The rearranged chain carries TRBV20-1 and TRBJ2-3; TRBD2 is a possible D gene, resting on 6 matching bases. Specimen: naive CD4+ T cells from blood. The label giving this sample's cell subset or site can be read as: naive T cells, CD45RA high CD27+. The DNA sequence is TGCAGTGCCACTAGCACTAGCACAGATACGCAGTATTTT. It translates to CSATSTSTDTQYF.